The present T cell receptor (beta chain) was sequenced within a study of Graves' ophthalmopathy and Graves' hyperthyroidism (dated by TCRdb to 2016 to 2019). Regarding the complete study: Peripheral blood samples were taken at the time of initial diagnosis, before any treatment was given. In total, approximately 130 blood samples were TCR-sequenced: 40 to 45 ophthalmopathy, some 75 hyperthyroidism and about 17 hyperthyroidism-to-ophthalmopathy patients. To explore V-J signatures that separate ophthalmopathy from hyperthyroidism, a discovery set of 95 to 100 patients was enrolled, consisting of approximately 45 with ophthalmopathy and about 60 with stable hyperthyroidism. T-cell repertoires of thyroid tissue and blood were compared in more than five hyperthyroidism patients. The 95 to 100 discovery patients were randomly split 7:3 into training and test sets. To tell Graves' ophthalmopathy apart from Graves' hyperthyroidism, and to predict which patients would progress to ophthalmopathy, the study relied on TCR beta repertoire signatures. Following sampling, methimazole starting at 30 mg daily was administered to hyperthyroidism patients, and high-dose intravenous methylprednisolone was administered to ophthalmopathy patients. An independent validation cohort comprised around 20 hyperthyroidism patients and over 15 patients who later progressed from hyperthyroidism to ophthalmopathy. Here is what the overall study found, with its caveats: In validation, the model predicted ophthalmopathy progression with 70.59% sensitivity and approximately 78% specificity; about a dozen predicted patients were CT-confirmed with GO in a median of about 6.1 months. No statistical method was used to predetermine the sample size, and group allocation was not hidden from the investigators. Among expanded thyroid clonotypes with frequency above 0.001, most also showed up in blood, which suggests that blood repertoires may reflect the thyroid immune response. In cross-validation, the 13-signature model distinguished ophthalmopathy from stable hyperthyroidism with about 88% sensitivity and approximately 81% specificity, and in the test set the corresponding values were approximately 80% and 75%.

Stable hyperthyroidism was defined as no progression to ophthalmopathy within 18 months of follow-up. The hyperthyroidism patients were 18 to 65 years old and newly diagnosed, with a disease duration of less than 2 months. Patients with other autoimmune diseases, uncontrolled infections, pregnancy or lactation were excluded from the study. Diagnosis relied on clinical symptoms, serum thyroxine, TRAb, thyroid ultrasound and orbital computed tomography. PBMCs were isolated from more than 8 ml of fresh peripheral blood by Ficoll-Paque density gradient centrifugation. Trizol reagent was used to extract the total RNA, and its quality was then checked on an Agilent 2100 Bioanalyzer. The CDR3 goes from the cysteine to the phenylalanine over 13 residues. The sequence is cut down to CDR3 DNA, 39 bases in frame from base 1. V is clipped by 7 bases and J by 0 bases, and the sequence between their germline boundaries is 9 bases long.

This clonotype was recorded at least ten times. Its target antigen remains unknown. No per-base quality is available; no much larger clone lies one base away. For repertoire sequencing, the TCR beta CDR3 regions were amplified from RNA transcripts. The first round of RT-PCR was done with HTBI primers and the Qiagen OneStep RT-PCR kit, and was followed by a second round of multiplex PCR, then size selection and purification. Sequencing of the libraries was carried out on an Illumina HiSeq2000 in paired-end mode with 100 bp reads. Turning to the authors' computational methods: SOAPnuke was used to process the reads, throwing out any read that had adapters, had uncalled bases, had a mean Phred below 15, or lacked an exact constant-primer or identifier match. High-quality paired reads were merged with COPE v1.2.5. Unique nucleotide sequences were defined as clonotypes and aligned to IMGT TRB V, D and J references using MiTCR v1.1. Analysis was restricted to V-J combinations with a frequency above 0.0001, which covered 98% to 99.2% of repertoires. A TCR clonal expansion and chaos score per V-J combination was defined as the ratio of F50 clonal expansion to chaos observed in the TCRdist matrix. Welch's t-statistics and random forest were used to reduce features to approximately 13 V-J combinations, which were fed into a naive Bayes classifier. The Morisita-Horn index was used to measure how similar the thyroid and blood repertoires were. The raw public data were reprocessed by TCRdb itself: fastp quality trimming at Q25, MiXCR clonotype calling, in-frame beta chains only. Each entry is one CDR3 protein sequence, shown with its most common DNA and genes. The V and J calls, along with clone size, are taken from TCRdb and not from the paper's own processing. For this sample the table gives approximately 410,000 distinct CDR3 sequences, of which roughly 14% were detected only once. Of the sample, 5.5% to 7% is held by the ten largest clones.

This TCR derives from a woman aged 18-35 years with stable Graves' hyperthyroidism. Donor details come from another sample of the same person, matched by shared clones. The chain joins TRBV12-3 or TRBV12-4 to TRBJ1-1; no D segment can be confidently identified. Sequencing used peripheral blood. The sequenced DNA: TGTGCCAGCAAAACCTCAATGAACACTGAAGCTTTCTTT. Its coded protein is CASKTSMNTEAFF.